This passage covers 13 T cell receptor beta chains from one sample sequenced in a study of T-cell reconstitution after alpha-beta-depleted transplantation in children. Antigens for these TCRs are unknown. Study-wide points: One year after transplant, T-cell counts and diversity came mostly from newly produced T cells.

Molecular barcoding with unique molecular identifiers was used for the TCRbeta library. Via MiXCR, TCRdb re-called the PCR reads, giving one row per CDR3 protein. The sample has about 300,000 distinct CDR3 sequences; 7.5% to 9% are singletons. The input for sequencing was peripheral blood, taken 360 days after TCRalphabeta/CD19-depleted stem cell transplant. Receptor source: a female patient aged 2 to 10 who had a stem cell transplant for Fanconi anemia, so the T cells may come from the graft donor.

This clonotype has a count of ten or more. V and J are TRBV7-8 and TRBJ1-5, with a weak D call TRBD1 (6 bases). The CDR3 loop spans 14 amino acids. The V and J ends lost 3 bases and 4 bases respectively, with 10 bases between them. In germline, CDR1 is SGHVS, CDR2 FQNEAQ. The CDR3 DNA is TGTGCCAGCAGCTTTGGACAGAGGAATCAGCCCCAGCATTTT. Its protein is CASSFGQRNQPQHF.

This clonotype was seen repeatedly, ten times or more. The chain has TRBV5-1 and TRBJ2-7, with D perhaps matching TRBD2 (6 bases). Per the germline V gene, CDR1 is SGHRS and CDR2 is YFSETQ. The V end lost 0 bases, the J end lost 0 bases, and 7 bases lay between the germline ends. The CDR3 is 14 residues long. In DNA, the CDR3 is TGCGCCAGCAGCTTGGAGGACTACTCCTACGAGCAGTACTTC. The encoded protein is CASSLEDYSYEQYF.

This clonotype has just a few counts. The chain is built from TRBV10-3 and TRBJ2-7; a weak D match, TRBD2 (5 bases). The CDR3 covers 13 residues. Germline V gene sequence: CDR1 ENHRY, CDR2 SYGVKD. Trimming shortened V by 6 bases and J by 3 bases, and 12 bases separated the two germline ends. CDR3 residues: CAISTPDYYEQYF. The CDR3 DNA is TGTGCCATCAGCACCCCCGACTACTACGAGCAGTACTTC.

This clonotype was observed a handful of times. This chain connects TRBV30 to TRBJ2-3; the match to TRBD1 covers 7 bases. The trim removed 4 bases at V and 2 bases at J, leaving 15 bases unmatched. Germline CDR1 is GTSNPN and CDR2 is SVGIG (reference sequence). CDR3 length: 17 residues. The CDR3 loop reads CAWIKGQTITNTDTQYF. CDR3 nucleotides: TGTGCCTGGATCAAGGGACAGACCATAACCAACACAGATACGCAGTATTTT. Full variable domain (outside the CDR3, taken from reference TRBV30 and TRBJ2-3): SQTIHQWPATLVQPVGSPLSLECTVEGTSNPNLYWYRQAAGRGLQLLFYSVGIGQISSEVPQNLSASRPQDRQFILSSKKLLLSDSGFYLCAWIKGQTITNTDTQYFGPGTRLTVL.

The chain carries TRBV3-1 and TRBJ2-2; TRBD2 agrees at 11 bases. This CDR3 is 15 amino acids long. V was clipped by 3 bases and J by 5 bases; unmatched bases: 2. Per the germline V gene, CDR1 is LGHDT and CDR2 is YNNKEL (reference sequence). The CDR3, as DNA: TGTGCCAGCAGCCAGGGACTAGCGGCGACCGGGGAGCTGTTTTTT. Its translation is CASSQGLAATGELFF.

This clonotype occurred many times. This chain uses TRBV28 with TRBJ2-2; TRBD1 is a possible D gene (5 bases). V lost 3 bases, J lost 0 bases, and 14 bases lay in between. CDR1 is MDHEN, CDR2 SYDVKM, per germline. The CDR3 consists of 17 residues. The CDR3 region is CASSFPLRAANTGELFF. The CDR3 DNA sequence: TGTGCCAGCAGTTTTCCCCTCAGGGCCGCGAACACCGGGGAGCTGTTTTTT. Drawing the rest from reference TRBV28 and TRBJ2-2, the complete variable domain is DVKVTQSSRYLVKRTGEKVFLECVQDMDHENMFWYRQDPGLGLRLIYFSYDVKMKEKGDIPEGYSVSREKKERFSLILESASTNQTSMYLCASSFPLRAANTGELFFGEGSRLTVL.

In its sample, this clonotype was seen once. A junction boundary mismatches the germline segment, possibly from a read error. CDR3 nucleotide sequence: TGTGCCAGCAGTTTGGTTGCCTCGGCAGCTAACACTGAAGCTTACTTT. Its protein product is CASSLVASAANTEAYF. This chain joins TRBV28 and TRBJ1-1; D not certain. Per the germline V gene, CDR1 is MDHEN and CDR2 is SYDVKM. The CDR3 sequence is 16 residues long.

This clonotype was seen at least ten times. This chain links TRBV7-2 with TRBJ2-4; 14 bases match TRBD2. The CDR3 totals 16 residues. The J segment lost 8 bases and the V segment lost 1 base, leaving 4 bases of the junction unmatched. Germline V gene sequence: CDR1 SGHTA, CDR2 FQGNSA. The CDR3: CASSLVGTSGGDIQYF. The CDR3, as DNA: TGTGCCAGCAGCTTAGTTGGGACTAGCGGGGGTGACATTCAGTACTTC.

This clonotype was counted at least ten times. This chain joins TRBV10-3 and TRBJ2-7; D is uncertain. The CDR3 covers 11 residues. With 4 bases removed from V and 2 bases from J, the gap between germline ends came to 3 bases. CDR1 is ENHRY and CDR2 is SYGVKD in the germline V gene. CDR3 coding DNA: TGTGCCATCAGTGTAGCCTACGAGCAGTACTTC. Translated: CAISVAYEQYF.

The chain recombines TRBV19 with TRBJ2-4; D is unresolved. The CDR3 spans 13 residues. CDR1 LNHDA and CDR2 SQIVND come from the germline V gene (reference sequence). The V end lost 5 bases, the J end lost 2 bases, and 7 bases lay between the germline ends. The CDR3 bases are TGTGCCAGTAGTTCCTTGTCCAAAAACATTCAGTACTTC. It yields the protein CASSSLSKNIQYF.

In this sample, this clonotype turned up a few times. This rearrangement joins TRBV20-1 to TRBJ2-3; the D is unclear. This CDR3 has 15 residues. Per the germline V gene, CDR1 is DFQATT and CDR2 is SNEGSKA (reference sequence). Trimming took off 0 bases at V and 6 bases at J, with 16 bases between the two ends. The CDR3 is CSARDPHLYTDTQYF. The CDR3 region has the DNA TGCAGTGCTAGAGATCCCCATCTCTATACGGATACGCAGTATTTT.

This clonotype was found many times. V gene TRBV29-1 combines with J gene TRBJ2-2; 7 nucleotides match TRBD1. Losses at the gene ends were 4 bases for V and 6 bases for J; bases not matched to a gene: 5. The CDR3 runs to 13 residues. Germline V lookup: CDR1 SQVTM, CDR2 ANQGSEA. The CDR3 loop reads CSVGGTVPGELFF. The CDR3 DNA sequence: TGCAGCGTTGGGGGGACAGTCCCCGGGGAGCTGTTTTTT.

The table lists this clonotype with many counts. The J gene is TRBJ2-2, the V gene TRBV7-2; TRBD2 agrees at 10 bases. This CDR3 has 17 residues. The trim removed 1 base at V and 4 bases at J, leaving 6 bases unmatched. Germline CDR1 SGHTA, CDR2 FQGNSA. CDR3 DNA sequence: TGTGCCAGCAGCTTAGTAGGGACTAGCGTGGGCACCGGGGAGCTGTTTTTT. Protein: CASSLVGTSVGTGELFF.